The clone carrying this T cell receptor (beta chain) was found a few times. The data were taken from a study of blood T cell repertoires in COVID-19. Per germline, CDR1 MNHEY and CDR2 SVGAGI. Trimming cost V 4 bases and J 4 bases, with 10 bases left between them. The CDR3 covers 13 residues. Clones were sequenced by immunoSEQ multiplex PCR, and TCRdb holds only the in-frame ones, with some missing. This table has about 160,000 clones, roughly 80% appearing once. The sequenced sample was PBMCs or T cells enriched from blood (not recorded which). V and J are TRBV6-5 and TRBJ2-5; TRBD2 is a possible D gene (6 bases). The clonotype comes from a middle-aged woman with acute COVID-19. Written as DNA, the CDR3 is TGTGCCAGCAGTTTCCGTAGCGGAGAGACCCAGTACTTC. Its translation is CASSFRSGETQYF.